This T cell receptor (beta chain) was sequenced for a study of T cell responses to AZD1222 COVID-19 vaccine. Broader study findings: Females made up more of the donors, who were largely white British, and clonal diversity may have come out too low. Breadth and depth of Spike-specific TCRs rose after two AZD1222 doses. Baseline testing showed seropositivity in only six AZD1222 recipients. Along spike, vaccine-associated CD4 TCRs were found throughout, with dominance at 160-218 and 743-854.

Germline values: CDR1 SNHLY, CDR2 FYNNEI. V lost 6 bases to trimming and J lost 1 base, with 16 bases between them. This CDR3 has 15 residues. In this sample, this clone turned up a few times. Its target is unknown. Assay used: immunoSEQ multiplex PCR; TCRdb lists only in-frame clones, some missing. The table includes under 120,000 clones, roughly 90% detected once. The rearrangement uses TRBV2 and TRBJ2-7, with unresolved D. The sample here was peripheral blood, taken on day 0 of AZD1222 vaccination. The source of this sequence is an adult in good health. The CDR3 sequence: CASRFNSITSYEQYF. In nucleotides, the CDR3 is TGTGCCAGCAGATTTAATAGTATTACGTCCTACGAGCAGTACTTC.